This record covers a single T cell receptor (beta chain). Its specificity is not known. From the 120-subject validation cohort, which was separate from the roughly 690-subject first cohort, the donors were drawn. This record belongs to a study of cytomegalovirus exposure and HLA in healthy donors. Overall study findings and caveats: Reports indicated that the classifier achieved high specificity and sensitivity in diagnosing cytomegalovirus status.

Trimming removed 5 bases at V and 0 bases at J, with 10 bases between. The germline CDR1 and CDR2 sequences are SGHTA and FQGNSA. The CDR3 totals 14 residues. The repertoire was sequenced with immunoSEQ multiplex PCR; TCRdb's copy has only in-frame clones and lacks some. The sample shows 59,000 or so clones, 85% to 90% of them seen only once. The sample consisted of PBMCs. The rearrangement joins TRBV7-2 to TRBJ1-2, with D maybe TRBD1 (6 bases). The TCR sequence derives from a woman aged 18 to 35 in good health and CMV-seronegative. DNA for the CDR3: TGTGCCAGCAGCCCAGGGGCAGCTAACTATGGCTACACCTTC. Protein sequence: CASSPGAANYGYTF. Based on the CDR3 plus reference TRBV7-2 and TRBJ1-2, the full variable domain is GAGVSQSPSNKVTEKGKDVELRCDPISGHTALYWYRQSLGQGLEFLIYFQGNSAPDKSGLPSDRFSAERTGGSVSTLTIQRTQQEDSAVYLCASSPGAANYGYTFGSGTRLTVV.